Following are 20 T cell receptor beta chains from one sample sequenced in a study of blood T cell repertoires in COVID-19. Measured with immunoSEQ multiplex PCR; TCRdb has only the in-frame clones, and not every one. The profile shows about 140,000 clones, roughly four fifths of them singletons. What was sequenced was PBMCs or T cells enriched from blood (not recorded which). Receptors originate from a woman aged 18-29 years who had been exposed to COVID-19.

The V and J genes are TRBV7-9 and TRBJ2-1; 8 bases agree with TRBD2. Germline values: CDR1 SEHNR, CDR2 FQNEAQ (reference sequence). This CDR3 has 12 residues. The J segment lost 10 bases and the V segment lost 5 bases, leaving 4 bases of the junction unmatched. Here the CDR3 reads CASSKLADEQFF. For the CDR3, the DNA is TGTGCCAGCAGCAAACTAGCGGACGAGCAGTTCTTC.

The rearrangement uses TRBV5-3 and TRBJ2-4; TRBD1 matches 7 bases. TRBV5-3 falls under the ORF class, with uncertain function. The CDR3 runs to 16 residues. The trim removed 2 bases at V and 1 base at J, leaving 6 bases unmatched. CDR3 DNA sequence: TGTGCCAGAAGCTTTTCGACAGGGATTGCCAAAAACATTCAGTACTTC. It translates to CARSFSTGIAKNIQYF.

The chain carries TRBV30 and TRBJ2-7, with TRBD2 matching over 12 bases. The V and J ends lost 3 bases and 6 bases, in that order; junction bases with no gene match: 3. In germline, CDR1 is GTSNPN, CDR2 SVGIG (reference sequence). The CDR3 is 13 residues long. CDR3 coding DNA: TGTGCCTGGAGCACTAGCGGGAGGCGCGAGCAGTACTTC. Amino acid sequence: CAWSTSGRREQYF.

The chain links TRBV5-1 to TRBJ1-3, with TRBD1 as a possible D gene (6 bases). Trimming left V 5 bases short and J 3 bases short, with 15 bases between. This CDR3 has 15 amino acids. Per germline, CDR1 SGHRS and CDR2 YFSETQ. The CDR3 is CASRPTGMDGNTIYF. The CDR3 DNA reads as TGCGCCAGCAGACCGACAGGAATGGATGGAAACACCATATATTTT.

This clone was observed a single time. The chain is built from TRBV2 and TRBJ2-1, with 11 bases aligning to TRBD1. Germline trimming cut 6 bases from V and 2 bases from J; bases unmatched to any gene: 3. The CDR3 totals 15 residues. Germline loops: CDR1 SNHLY, CDR2 FYNNEI. The CDR3 reads CASRGGQGAYNEQFF. The CDR3 bases are TGTGCCAGCAGGGGGGGACAGGGGGCCTACAATGAGCAGTTCTTC.

This clone was seen only a few times. The chain combines TRBV3-1 (or the pseudogene TRBV3-2) with TRBJ2-6; D not certain. The CDR3 runs 14 residues. Between the trimmed V and J ends, which lost 0 bases and 3 bases, there was a span of 3 bases. Germline lookup yields CDR1 LGHDT and CDR2 YNNKEL (reference sequence). The DNA for the CDR3 is TGTGCCAGCAGCCAAGATCATGGGGCCAACGTCCTGACTTTC. Translating it yields CASSQDHGANVLTF.

This chain uses TRBV3-1 (or the pseudogene TRBV3-2) with TRBJ2-7; the D gene is possibly TRBD1 (5 bases). V lost 5 bases and J lost 3, with 11 bases in between. Germline CDR1 reads LGHDT; CDR2 reads YNNKEL (reference sequence). The CDR3 sequence is 13 residues long. The CDR3 bases are TGTGCCAGCAGCGAAAGACAGAACTACGAGCAGTACTTC. It encodes CASSERQNYEQYF.

The chain links TRBV2 to TRBJ1-2, with a weak D call TRBD1 (5 bases). The CDR3 contains 12 residues. CDR1 SNHLY and CDR2 FYNNEI come from the germline V gene. V was shortened by 10 bases and J by 3 bases, with 12 bases between the two germline ends. The CDR3 nucleotides are TGTGCCAAAAGGGCCAGGGACTATGGCTACACCTTC. This codes for CAKRARDYGYTF.

The V and J genes are TRBV6-5 and TRBJ2-1, with 7 bases that match TRBD2. This CDR3 spans 16 amino acids. Germline CDR1 and CDR2: MNHEY and SVGAGI. V shed 0 bases, J shed 4 bases, and the junction held 6 bases outside the gene matches. The CDR3 spells CASSYSNGGLYNEQFF. Written as DNA, the CDR3 is TGTGCCAGCAGTTACTCGAACGGGGGGTTGTACAATGAGCAGTTCTTC.

The V call is TRBV7-9, the J call TRBJ1-3; 7 nucleotides align to TRBD1. CDR3 length equals 19 residues. Losses at the gene ends were 2 bases for V and 2 bases for J; bases not matched to a gene: 15. Germline V gene lookup returns CDR1 SEHNR and CDR2 FQNEAQ (reference sequence). CDR3 amino acids: CASSLLVGVSDRTGNTIYF. The CDR3 nucleotides read TGTGCCAGCAGCTTACTTGTAGGAGTCTCGGACAGGACTGGAAACACCATATATTTT.

The chain couples TRBV28 to TRBJ2-7; TRBD1 aligns across 10 bases. V was pared by 5 bases and J by 4 bases, with 11 bases of the junction left unmatched. The CDR3 covers 16 residues. CDR1 is MDHEN, CDR2 SYDVKM, per germline. In nucleotides, the CDR3 is TGTGCCAGCAGTCCTCCGCACGGGACAGGGGTGTACGAGCAGTACTTC. Amino acid sequence: CASSPPHGTGVYEQYF.

This chain joins TRBV5-1 and TRBJ2-5; 13 bases are shared with TRBD2. With V trimmed by 4 bases and J by 6 bases, 3 bases remained unmatched. The CDR3 runs 14 residues. Germline V gene data show CDR1 as SGHRS and CDR2 as YFSETQ. CDR3 in DNA: TGCGCCAGCAGCCTCGGGACTAGCGGGAAGACCCAGTACTTC. It yields the protein CASSLGTSGKTQYF.

The J gene is TRBJ2-1, the V gene TRBV27; D possibly corresponds to TRBD2 (5 bases). V was shortened by 5 bases and J by 11 bases, with 25 bases between the two germline ends. The germline CDR1 and CDR2 sequences are MNHEY and SMNVEV (reference sequence). The CDR3 consists of 16 residues. In DNA, the CDR3 is TGTGCCAGCAGTCCAGTACAGAAGTCCGGGGAAAAAAAGCAGTTCTTC. Translating gives CASSPVQKSGEKKQFF.

The chain uses TRBV12-3 or TRBV12-4 and TRBJ1-2, with D maybe TRBD1 (5 bases). The V end lost 6 bases, the J end lost 2 bases, and 10 bases lay between the germline ends. The CDR3 length is 13 residues. This chain's CDR3 is CASSPDRNYGYTF. In nucleotides, the CDR3 is TGTGCCAGCAGCCCAGACAGAAACTATGGCTACACCTTC.

The chain combines TRBV28 with TRBJ1-5; no firm D call. CDR1 and CDR2 (germline): MDHEN, SYDVKM. The V end lost 2 bases, the J end lost 7 bases, and 6 bases lay between the germline ends. This CDR3 has 12 residues. DNA of the CDR3: TGTGCCAGCAGTTTACAGCGACAGCCCCAGCATTTT. This sequence encodes CASSLQRQPQHF.

The rearrangement joins TRBV24-1 to TRBJ1-1; no reliable D call. The CDR3 totals 14 residues. From germline, CDR1 is KGHDR and CDR2 SFDVKD. Deletions cut 4 bases from V and 6 bases from J, with 14 bases between. As DNA, the CDR3 is TGTGCCACCAGTGACTCCGCCCCAGGCGCTGAAGCTTTCTTT. Translating it yields CATSDSAPGAEAFF.

This clone came up once. The chain links TRBV11-1 to TRBJ2-1, with 9 bases lining up with TRBD2. V was pared by 5 bases and J by 6 bases, with 8 bases of the junction left unmatched. Germline V gives CDR1 SGHAT, CDR2 FQDESV (reference sequence). The CDR3 loop spans 15 amino acids. CDR3 loop: CASSTGTSPRNEQFF. Here the CDR3 DNA reads TGTGCCAGCAGCACTGGGACTAGCCCTCGCAATGAGCAGTTCTTC.

V is TRBV4-1 and J is TRBJ1-3; D may be TRBD1 (6 bases). Germline values: CDR1 MGHRA, CDR2 YSYEKL. V lost 4 bases to trimming and J lost 4 bases, with 17 bases between them. The CDR3 sequence is 16 residues long. This CDR3 reads CASSLTDQGSGNTIYF. The CDR3 DNA follows: TGCGCCAGCAGCCTCACCGACCAGGGGTCGGGAAACACCATATATTTT.

This clone came up once. The chain employs TRBV7-9 and TRBJ2-7; D perhaps matches TRBD1 (6 bases). Germline V gives CDR1 SEHNR, CDR2 FQNEAQ (reference sequence). The CDR3 extends over 14 amino acids. V lost 5 bases and J lost 0, with 11 bases in between. The CDR3 is CASSPKDSSYEQYF. The DNA for the CDR3 is TGTGCCAGCAGCCCAAAGGACAGCTCCTACGAGCAGTACTTC.

The V gene is TRBV20-1, the J gene TRBJ1-2; D unresolved. Trimming stripped 5 bases from V and 3 bases from J, with 4 bases between. The germline V gene encodes CDR1 DFQATT and CDR2 SNEGSKA (reference sequence). This CDR3 comprises 10 residues. CDR3: CSAHYYGYTF. The CDR3 DNA is TGCAGTGCTCACTACTATGGCTACACCTTC.